This is a list of T cell receptor beta chains from one sample in a study of cytomegalovirus exposure and HLA in healthy donors. Profiling relied on immunoSEQ multiplex PCR, and the TCRdb table lists in-frame clones only, not all of them. Of approximately 120,000 clones in the sample, 94% were seen once. The material sequenced was PBMCs. These receptor sequences come from a young woman in good health and CMV-seronegative. The CDR3 runs from the conserved cysteine through the conserved F or W. The D gene is left open where the match is weak. Clone size is stated in some rows and not others, as once, few, many or a class when expanded.

>.|TRBJ1-2|TRBV5-6|TRBD1
CASSDRDSVYYGYTF
>.|TRBJ2-3|TRBV23-1|TRBD2
CASSPPSGENTDTQYF
>.|TRBJ2-1|TRBV6-5|.
CASSYSRLVGNEQFF
>.|TRBJ2-2|TRBV15|TRBD1
CATSRRDRPANTGELFF
>.|TRBJ1-1|TRBV4-1|.
CASSQEPSPGAASEAFF
>.|TRBJ1-3|TRBV30|TRBD1
CAFSPGGSGNTIYF
>.|TRBJ2-1|TRBV5-1|TRBD1
CASSLQGANNEQFF
>once|TRBJ2-7|TRBV27|.
CASSMIFRVTAPYEQYF
>.|TRBJ1-1|TRBV15|.
CATSRDYGSTEAFF
>.|TRBJ1-5|TRBV30|.
CAWNPGADQPQHF
>.|TRBJ2-7|TRBV28|.
CASSFDPGAYEQYF
>.|TRBJ2-1|TRBV4-1|.
CASSHGIVDEQFF
>once|TRBJ2-7|TRBV5-6|.
CASRLRNGYEQYF
>.|TRBJ2-1|TRBV4-1|.
CASSQDGGYNEQFF
>.|TRBJ1-1|TRBV7-2|.
CASSFSSEAFF
>once|TRBJ1-4|TRBV4-1|TRBD1
CASSPEDRAGGEKLFF
>once|TRBJ2-1|TRBV15|.
CATSREGGRVVDEQFF
>few|TRBJ2-3|TRBV28|.
CASRDGTDNTDTQYF
>.|TRBJ2-5|TRBV28|TRBD1
CASSPGTGTRPETQYF
>once|TRBJ2-1|TRBV6-1|TRBD2
CASSGRREGPYNEQFF
>few|TRBJ2-7|TRBV7-9|TRBD2
CASSPRTSGYEQYF
>.|TRBJ2-1|TRBV27|TRBD2
CASSLAGLAGEGNEQFF
>.|TRBJ1-4|TRBV27|TRBD1
CASGTGFTNEKLFF
>.|TRBJ2-7|TRBV27|.
CASSGPGDGAYEQYF
>.|TRBJ2-1|TRBV6-1|TRBD1
CASSQDRGNEQFF
>few|TRBJ2-7|TRBV5-1|.
CASSINYEQYF
>.|TRBJ2-1|TRBV14|.
CASAHTEGVRDNEQFF
>.|TRBJ1-5|TRBV6-1|.
CASSDIQPQHF
>.|TRBJ2-3|TRBV30|.
CAWSPGSSTDTQYF
>once|TRBJ2-5|TRBV5-1|TRBD2
CASSFRTGGEETQYF
>.|TRBJ2-1|TRBV2|TRBD2
CASSELAETSPGNEQFF
>.|TRBJ2-3|TRBV28|TRBD2
CASSFTSGRLGTDTQYF
>once|TRBJ1-5|TRBV28|.
CASSLVLSENQPQHF